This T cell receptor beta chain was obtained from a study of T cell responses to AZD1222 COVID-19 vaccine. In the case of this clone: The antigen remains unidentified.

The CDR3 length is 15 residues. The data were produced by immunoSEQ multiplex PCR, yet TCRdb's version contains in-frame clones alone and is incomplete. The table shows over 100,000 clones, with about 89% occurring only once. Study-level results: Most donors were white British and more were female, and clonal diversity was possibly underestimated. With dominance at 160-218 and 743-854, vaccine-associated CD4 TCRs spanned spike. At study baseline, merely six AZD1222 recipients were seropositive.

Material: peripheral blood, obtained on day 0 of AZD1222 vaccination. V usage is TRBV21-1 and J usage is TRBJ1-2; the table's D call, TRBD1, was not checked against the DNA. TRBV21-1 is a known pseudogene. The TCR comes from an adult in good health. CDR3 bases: TGTGCCAGCATGGACAGGGTATGGGCAGACTATGGCTACACCTTC. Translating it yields CASMDRVWADYGYTF.